The 27 T cell receptor beta chains listed next were all sequenced from one sample in a study of shared clonotypes between healthy human individuals. The protocol was immunoSEQ multiplex PCR, while the TCRdb copy is restricted to in-frame clones and leaves out a portion. There are 700,000 or so clones in the sample; roughly 70% occur only once, and 1.8% lies in the top ten. The sample consisted of memory CD4+ T cells sorted from blood. Subset indicated: CD45RA-negative fraction. The receptor source for this set is a woman in her 30s in good health.

The chain joins TRBV10-1 to TRBJ1-1, with no clear D. CDR1 and CDR2 (germline): WNHNN, SYGVQD (reference sequence). The CDR3 length is 12 residues. V dropped 6 bases and J dropped 5 bases, with 10 bases sitting between them. CDR3 in DNA: TGCGCCAGCAGCGCCTCTGGGACTGAAGCTTTCTTT. The encoded protein is CASSASGTEAFF.

The rearrangement links TRBV10-2 to TRBJ2-3; TRBD2 matches 11 bases. The CDR3 consists of 19 residues. Germline V gene sequence: CDR1 WSHSY, CDR2 SAAADI. The V gene end was trimmed by 3 bases and the J gene end by 0 bases; junction bases not matched to a gene: 11. This CDR3 reads CASSDPRLAGLSSTDTQYF. The CDR3 nucleotides read TGCGCCAGCAGTGACCCCCGACTAGCGGGACTTTCTAGCACAGATACGCAGTATTTT.

This clone was observed a few times. The chain employs TRBV6-5 and TRBJ1-5; a weak D match, TRBD1 (6 bases). Germline CDR1 reads MNHEY; CDR2 reads SVGAGI. Between the trimmed V and J ends, which lost 6 bases and 2 bases, there was a span of 14 bases. The CDR3 totals 15 residues. The CDR3 DNA sequence: TGTGCCAGCAGCCCACAGGGCCCGGGCAATCAGCCCCAGCATTTT. Residues: CASSPQGPGNQPQHF.

This clone was counted many times. J is TRBJ2-7 and V is TRBV6-1; the match to TRBD1 covers 9 bases. Germline values: CDR1 MNHNS, CDR2 SASEGT. The ends lost 5 bases at V and 4 bases at J; junction bases unmatched: 9. The CDR3 spans 15 residues. CDR3 loop: CASSQGTGGVYEQYF. DNA for the CDR3: TGTGCCAGCAGTCAGGGAACAGGGGGCGTTTACGAGCAGTACTTC.

The V gene is TRBV6-6, the J gene TRBJ2-3; TRBD1 agrees at 9 bases. The CDR3 covers 14 residues. In germline, CDR1 is MNHNY, CDR2 SVGAGI (reference sequence). The V gene end was trimmed by 5 bases and the J gene end by 6 bases; junction bases not matched to a gene: 6. CDR3 nucleotides: TGTGCCAGCAGTGACAGGGGGTCCGCGGATACGCAGTATTTT. It encodes CASSDRGSADTQYF.

This clone has only one observation. The V and J genes are TRBV11-1 and TRBJ2-7; 9 bases match TRBD2. Germline V lookup: CDR1 SGHAT, CDR2 FQDESV (reference sequence). This CDR3 contains 14 residues. J lost 3 bases, V lost 7 bases, and 7 bases had no gene match. DNA of the CDR3: TGTGCCAGCACCCTGGGAGCGGGAGGCTACGAGCAGTACTTC. It specifies CASTLGAGGYEQYF.

The chain recombines TRBV2 with TRBJ1-5; the D gene is possibly TRBD1 (5 bases). The CDR3 spans 13 residues. Trimming removed 5 bases from V and 5 bases from J, with 10 bases in between. Germline V gives CDR1 SNHLY, CDR2 FYNNEI. CDR3 residues: CASSSDSYQPQHF. In DNA, the CDR3 is TGTGCCAGCAGTTCAGACAGTTATCAGCCCCAGCATTTT.

This clone was seen just once. The chain recombines TRBV5-1 with TRBJ2-1, with D uncertain. CDR3 length: 14 amino acids. The ends were cut back, 0 bases at V and 5 bases at J, with 9 bases in the middle. CDR1 and CDR2 from the germline V gene are SGHRS and YFSETQ. CDR3 nucleotides: TGCGCCAGCAGCTTGGCCCCTCCAAACAATGAGCAGTTCTTC. This codes for CASSLAPPNNEQFF.

This chain links TRBV11-2 with TRBJ2-2, with TRBD1 matching 9 bases. CDR3 length equals 18 residues. CDR1 and CDR2 from the germline V gene are SGHAT and FQNNGV. With 2 bases clipped from V and 0 bases from J, the junction kept 7 bases outside the gene matches. CDR3 region: CASSLSYRGPSNTGELFF. The CDR3, as DNA: TGTGCCAGCAGCTTATCATACAGGGGGCCTTCGAACACCGGGGAGCTGTTTTTT.

This chain joins TRBV30 and TRBJ2-3; the D is unclear. The CDR3 totals 16 residues. Trimming cost V 0 bases and J 4 bases, with 17 bases left between them. Germline loops: CDR1 GTSNPN, CDR2 SVGIG (reference sequence). In DNA, the CDR3 is TGTGCCTGGAGTGTACTGGCTGCCCCACGGGCAGATACGCAGTATTTT. Translation: CAWSVLAAPRADTQYF.

This clone was seen a handful of times. The chain uses TRBV27 and TRBJ2-2; perhaps TRBD2 as D (6 bases). CDR1 is MNHEY and CDR2 is SMNVEV in the germline V gene (reference sequence). Trimming cost V 7 bases and J 3 bases, with 18 bases left between them. This CDR3 is 16 amino acids long. In DNA form, the CDR3 reads TGTGCCAGCATCCCCGCGGAGGGCCTGGACACCGGGGAGCTGTTTTTT. Translating gives CASIPAEGLDTGELFF.

This clone was counted between two and nine times. The chain combines TRBV4-1 with TRBJ1-5; no clear D. V lost 1 base, J lost 4 bases, and 8 bases lay in between. The CDR3 extends over 14 amino acids. Germline CDR1 and CDR2: MGHRA and YSYEKL. The CDR3 reads CASSQGWGNQPQHF. CDR3 nucleotides: TGCGCCAGCAGCCAAGGATGGGGAAATCAGCCCCAGCATTTT.

A few counts support this clone. The V gene is TRBV13, the J gene TRBJ2-7, with 7 bases identical to TRBD2. Looked up from germline, CDR1 is PRHDT and CDR2 is FYEKMQ (reference sequence). V was clipped by 6 bases and J by 0 bases; unmatched bases: 11. This CDR3 is built from 16 residues. The DNA of the CDR3 is TGTGCCAGCAGAAAATACCAAGCGGGGAGCTCCTACGAGCAGTACTTC. Its protein product is CASRKYQAGSSYEQYF.

V usage is TRBV7-7 and J usage is TRBJ2-3; no definite D call. Germline CDR1 is SSHAT and CDR2 is FNYEAQ (reference sequence). The CDR3 extends over 13 amino acids. Trimming stripped 2 bases from V and 5 bases from J, with 8 bases between. The CDR3 region is CASSLSQEDTQYF. CDR3 DNA sequence: TGTGCCAGCAGCTTAAGTCAGGAAGATACGCAGTATTTT.

The chain recombines TRBV7-8 with TRBJ1-5, with 8 bases fitting TRBD1. CDR1 and CDR2 (germline): SGHVS, FQNEAQ. V shed 1 base, J shed 6 bases, and the junction held 5 bases outside the gene matches. The CDR3 runs 15 residues. The CDR3 sequence: CASSLGSTGAQPQHF. The CDR3, as DNA: TGTGCCAGCAGCTTAGGATCGACAGGGGCTCAGCCCCAGCATTTT.

The CDR3 DNA follows: TGTGCCAGCAGCCAAGCCCTAGCGGGAATGGAGACCCAGTACTTC. Amino acid sequence: CASSQALAGMETQYF. This chain connects TRBV4-2 to TRBJ2-5; 9 positions match TRBD2. Germline V gives CDR1 LGHNA, CDR2 YNFKEQ. V shed 1 base, J shed 5 bases, and the junction held 5 bases outside the gene matches. There are 15 residues in the CDR3.

Ten or more counts support this clone. The gene calls are TRBV10-2 and TRBJ1-5; D is uncertain. Looked up from germline, CDR1 is WSHSY and CDR2 is SAAADI. The CDR3 is made up of 15 amino acids. The germline V and J ends were trimmed by 3 bases and 0 bases, with 9 bases remaining between them. CDR3 residues: CASSEEGVSNQPQHF. The CDR3, as DNA: TGCGCCAGCAGTGAAGAGGGAGTTAGCAATCAGCCCCAGCATTTT.

The chain combines TRBV2 with TRBJ2-7; D is possibly TRBD1 or TRBD2 (5 bases each). Germline V gene sequence: CDR1 SNHLY, CDR2 FYNNEI. The CDR3 covers 13 residues. CDR3 DNA sequence: TGTGCAGCCTCGGGACGCGCGACGTACGAGCAGTACTTC. Its protein is CAASGRATYEQYF.

This clone was detected a few times. The J gene is TRBJ1-2, the V gene TRBV7-2; D ambiguous. The germline V and J ends were trimmed by 2 bases and 6 bases, with 10 bases remaining between them. CDR1 and CDR2 from the germline V gene are SGHTA and FQGNSA. The CDR3 totals 13 residues. The CDR3 is CASSLFRIHGYTF. The CDR3 DNA reads TGTGCCAGCAGCTTATTCAGGATCCATGGCTACACCTTC.

This sequence joins TRBV28 and TRBJ1-1; maybe TRBD1 (6 bases). This CDR3 has 15 residues. Trimming shortened V by 2 bases and J by 2 bases, and 12 bases separated the two germline ends. The germline V gene encodes CDR1 MDHEN and CDR2 SYDVKM. The CDR3 region has the DNA TGTGCCAGCAGTTTACTTTCCAGGGGTAACACTGAAGCTTTCTTT. This sequence encodes CASSLLSRGNTEAFF.

V usage is TRBV2 and J usage is TRBJ2-5; no clear D. Germline V gene data show CDR1 as SNHLY and CDR2 as FYNNEI. The CDR3 runs 13 residues. Trimming removed 7 bases from V and 5 bases from J, with 14 bases in between. The DNA of the CDR3 is TGTGCCAGCACCACACATCCCGGGGAGACCCAGTACTTC. Amino acid sequence: CASTTHPGETQYF.

This chain connects TRBV19 to TRBJ1-3; 7 bases fit TRBD1. This CDR3 region has 14 residues. Germline V gives CDR1 LNHDA, CDR2 SQIVND (reference sequence). Trimming cost V 10 bases and J 2 bases; bases outside gene matches: 8. CDR3 nucleotide sequence: TGTGCCACCCGACAGGGATCGGCTGGAAACACCATATATTTT. Its translation: CATRQGSAGNTIYF. Combining the CDR3 with reference TRBV19 and TRBJ1-3 gives the whole variable domain DGGITQSPKYLFRKEGQNVTLSCEQNLNHDAMYWYRQDPGQGLRLIYYSQIVNDFQKGDIAEGYSVSREKKESFPLTVTSAQKNPTAFYLCATRQGSAGNTIYFGEGSWLTVV.

On this clone: The sample holds other DNA sequences that translate to the same CDR3. This rearrangement joins TRBV5-1 to TRBJ2-5, with D possibly TRBD2 on 6 matching bases. Germline lookup yields CDR1 SGHRS and CDR2 YFSETQ. The CDR3 runs 15 residues. V was cut by 5 bases and J by 0 bases, with 14 bases left in between. In nucleotides, the CDR3 is TGCGCCAGCAGTCTTCTAGCGCCTTACCAAGAGACCCAGTACTTC. It encodes CASSLLAPYQETQYF.

This chain uses TRBV30 with TRBJ2-1; 8 bases agree with TRBD2. Trimming removed 5 bases from V and 3 bases from J; junction bases left unmatched: 15. CDR3 size: 17 residues. Germline V CDR1 and CDR2: GTSNPN, SVGIG (reference sequence). The CDR3 here is CAWAATPGTRLYNEQFF. DNA of the CDR3: TGTGCCTGGGCAGCCACTCCCGGGACTAGACTCTACAATGAGCAGTTCTTC.

The sample holds a few counts of this clone. The gene calls are TRBV18 and TRBJ2-7, with a weak D call TRBD2 (5 bases). The CDR3 is 14 amino acids. Trimming removed 3 bases at V and 6 bases at J, with 15 bases between. Germline loops: CDR1 KGHSH, CDR2 LQKENI. The CDR3: CASSPFRGDSEQYF. The DNA of the CDR3 is TGTGCCAGCTCACCCTTCCGGGGAGATAGCGAGCAGTACTTC.

V usage is TRBV18 and J usage is TRBJ2-1; 7 bases map to TRBD2. V shed 6 bases, J shed 0 bases, and the junction held 5 bases outside the gene matches. The CDR3 contains 15 residues. CDR1 is KGHSH and CDR2 is LQKENI in the germline V gene. The chain's CDR3 is CASSQSSGSYNEQFF. The DNA of the CDR3 is TGTGCCAGCTCGCAATCTAGCGGCTCCTACAATGAGCAGTTCTTC.

V gene TRBV30 combines with J gene TRBJ2-5, with D unclear. This CDR3 region has 13 residues. V was pared by 3 bases and J by 5 bases, with 13 bases between. Germline CDR1 and CDR2: GTSNPN and SVGIG (reference sequence). CDR3 protein: CAWSVRFEETQYF. The CDR3 DNA reads TGTGCCTGGAGCGTCCGGTTCGAGGAGACCCAGTACTTC.